The following is a TCR beta chain sequence with its context. The CDR3 sequence is 13 residues long. With 1 base removed from V and 4 bases from J, the gap between germline ends came to 5 bases. CDR1 and CDR2 (germline): SGHRS, YFSETQ. The sample is drawn from a study of cytomegalovirus exposure and HLA in healthy donors. PCR primers comprised 60 Vbeta and 13 Jbeta primers. In the original workflow: In a later analysis, approximately 73 million unique TCR beta chains included roughly 11 million shared by two or more donors. Some clones are missing from TCRdb's copy, which holds only in-frame ones; the method was immunoSEQ multiplex PCR. V and J calls and clone size are those listed in that table; D and trimming were worked out from the DNA. The sample contains some 90,000 clones, roughly 76% of which appear only once.

This TCR came from a man aged 45 to 65 in good health and CMV-seronegative. Source material: PBMCs. This rearrangement joins TRBV5-1 to TRBJ2-2; D is unresolved. The CDR3 loop reads CASSLYITGELFF. The CDR3 DNA follows: TGCGCCAGCAGCTTGTATATCACCGGGGAGCTGTTTTTT.